Shown below are 27 T cell receptor beta chains from a single sample sequenced in a study of graft-versus-host responses after intestinal transplantation. Assay used: immunoSEQ multiplex PCR; TCRdb lists only in-frame clones, some missing. This sample yields roughly 110,000 clones, of which about 92% are seen a single time; 1% to 1.5% belongs to the top ten. These TCRs' antigens remain unknown. The starting material was unstimulated CD8+ T cells sorted from spleen or lymph node cells, obtained before transplant. These TCRs come from a human donor who was the organ donor for an intestinal transplant.

Notes on this clone: Other DNA sequences in this sample translate to the same CDR3. The chain employs TRBV4-3 and TRBJ1-4, with D hard to call. Germline CDR1 and CDR2: LGHNA and YSLEER. CDR3 length: 16 amino acids. V was pared by 0 bases and J by 5 bases, with 13 bases between. CDR3 sequence (DNA): TGCGCCAGCAGCCAAGATCTGCTGGGAACCAATGAAAAACTGTTTTTT. This gives the protein CASSQDLLGTNEKLFF.

The rearrangement uses TRBV30 and TRBJ2-1, with 7 bases that match TRBD1. The CDR3 has 12 amino acids. Germline V gives CDR1 GTSNPN, CDR2 SVGIG (reference sequence). V lost 1 base to trimming and J lost 11 bases; unmatched junction nucleotides: 5. CDR3 bases: TGTGCCTGGAGTGACGACAGGGATAAGCAGTTCTTC. This sequence encodes CAWSDDRDKQFF.

CDR3 sequence reads: CSVTGGVMNTEAFF. The CDR3 nucleotides are TGCAGCGTGACAGGGGGGGTCATGAACACTGAAGCTTTCTTT. The chain carries TRBV29-1 and TRBJ1-1, with 9 positions matching TRBD1. CDR1 and CDR2 (germline): SQVTM, ANQGSEA. This CDR3 is built from 14 residues. After removal of 6 bases from V and 0 bases from J, the junction contained 5 bases not matched to a gene.

The CDR3 sequence: CASSPNPTGTIPPEAFF. The CDR3 coding sequence is TGTGCCAGCAGCCCCAACCCCACCGGGACGATCCCCCCTGAAGCTTTCTTT. This chain connects TRBV7-6 to TRBJ1-1; a weak D match, TRBD1 (5 bases). The length of the CDR3 is 17 residues. In germline, CDR1 is SGHVS, CDR2 FNYEAQ. The ends were cut back, 5 bases at V and 6 bases at J, with 25 bases in the middle.

The chain couples TRBV11-2 to TRBJ2-1; D uncertain. Between the trimmed V and J ends, which lost 3 bases and 5 bases, there was a span of 8 bases. Looked up from germline, CDR1 is SGHAT and CDR2 is FQNNGV. The CDR3 is 13 residues long. The CDR3 loop reads CASSLFGNNEQFF. DNA of the CDR3: TGTGCCAGCAGCTTGTTCGGAAACAATGAGCAGTTCTTC.

The chain combines TRBV10-1 with TRBJ1-5; perhaps TRBD1 as D (5 bases). CDR1 WNHNN and CDR2 SYGVQD come from the germline V gene (reference sequence). Trimming removed 5 bases from V and 0 bases from J, with 11 bases in between. The CDR3 has 15 residues. The CDR3 sequence is CASSSSGGSNQPQHF. CDR3 in DNA: TGCGCCAGCAGTTCGTCGGGGGGTAGCAATCAGCCCCAGCATTTT.

The chain is built from TRBV27 and TRBJ2-1; maybe TRBD2 (7 bases). Germline V lookup: CDR1 MNHEY, CDR2 SMNVEV (reference sequence). This CDR3 is built from 16 residues. Trimming took 5 bases from V and 4 from J, leaving 18 bases between them. This CDR3 reads CASSLAGGGGYNEQFF. CDR3 in DNA: TGTGCCAGCAGTCTCGCTGGGGGGGGCGGTTACAATGAGCAGTTCTTC.

The rearrangement joins TRBV7-2 to TRBJ2-3; D is possibly TRBD1 (7 bases). V lost 2 bases and J 6 bases, leaving 15 bases between the germline ends. Germline CDR1 reads SGHTA; CDR2 reads FQGNSA. CDR3 length: 15 amino acids. CDR3 in amino acids: CASSLTTGRWDTQYF. CDR3 bases: TGTGCCAGCAGCTTAACGACAGGGAGGTGGGATACGCAGTATTTT.

The CDR3 region is CATKVIPYGYTF. The CDR3 DNA reads TGTGCCACGAAGGTGATCCCCTATGGCTACACCTTC. V and J are TRBV2 and TRBJ1-2; no reliable D call. Between the trimmed V and J ends, which lost 10 bases and 4 bases, there was a span of 13 bases. In germline, CDR1 is SNHLY, CDR2 FYNNEI. This CDR3 is built from 12 residues.

The chain links TRBV5-8 to TRBJ1-4, with no clear D. CDR1 SGHTS and CDR2 YDEGEE come from the germline V gene. V was cut by 0 bases and J by 6 bases, with 9 bases left in between. The CDR3 spans 14 residues. The CDR3 sequence is CASSLEGGDEKLFF. The CDR3 DNA reads TGTGCCAGCAGCTTGGAGGGAGGAGATGAAAAACTGTTTTTT.

The genes are TRBV4-1 and TRBJ2-2; possibly TRBD1 for D (5 bases). Germline assignment: CDR1 MGHRA and CDR2 YSYEKL. The CDR3 length is 17 residues. Trimming left V 6 bases short and J 2 bases short, with 19 bases between. The CDR3 sequence: CASRGIGLGHNTGELFF. CDR3 DNA sequence: TGCGCCAGCAGGGGGATAGGGCTGGGGCACAACACCGGGGAGCTGTTTTTT.

V gene TRBV4-1 combines with J gene TRBJ2-3, with 11 nucleotides matching TRBD2. V dropped 0 bases and J dropped 3; count of bases not matched to a gene: 5. The length of the CDR3 is 17 residues. Germline CDR1 and CDR2: MGHRA and YSYEKL. This CDR3 is CASSQDPTSGSTDTQYF. The CDR3, as DNA: TGCGCCAGCAGCCAAGACCCTACTAGCGGGAGTACAGATACGCAGTATTTT.

On this clone: This sample also contains other DNA sequences that code for the same CDR3. The rearrangement uses TRBV19 and TRBJ2-1; 7 nucleotides align to TRBD2. CDR1 is LNHDA and CDR2 is SQIVND in the germline V gene (reference sequence). The CDR3 totals 15 residues. V lost 3 bases, J lost 0 bases, and 2 bases stayed unmatched. CDR3 protein: CASSMGGSSYNEQFF. The CDR3 coding sequence is TGTGCCAGTAGTATGGGCGGGAGCTCCTACAATGAGCAGTTCTTC.

The genes are TRBV27 and TRBJ2-7, with TRBD2 as a possible D gene (5 bases). V lost 5 bases, J lost 1 base, and 9 bases lay in between. CDR1 MNHEY and CDR2 SMNVEV come from the germline V gene (reference sequence). The length of the CDR3 is 13 residues. The CDR3 loop reads CASSPRLSYEQYF. In nucleotides, the CDR3 is TGTGCCAGCAGTCCCAGACTATCCTACGAGCAGTACTTC.

The V call is TRBV4-2, the J call TRBJ2-7; D possibly corresponds to TRBD1 (6 bases). The V gene's germline CDR1 is LGHNA and CDR2 YNFKEQ. Trimming left V 0 bases short and J 3 bases short, with 15 bases between. The CDR3 sequence is 16 residues long. The CDR3 bases are TGTGCCAGCAGCCAAGATGGGAAGGGGGTTAGCTACGAGCAGTACTTC. This translates into CASSQDGKGVSYEQYF.

The chain combines TRBV5-1 with TRBJ2-5; 11 positions match TRBD2. Germline V CDR1 and CDR2: SGHRS, YFSETQ. Germline trimming cut 3 bases from V and 1 base from J; bases unmatched to any gene: 11. The CDR3 is 18 amino acids. The CDR3 DNA sequence: TGCGCCAGCAGCTCGAAGTTAGCGGGAGGGTCCTTCCAAGAGACCCAGTACTTC. Translation: CASSSKLAGGSFQETQYF. The full variable domain, with the rest looked up from reference TRBV5-1 and TRBJ2-5, is KAGVTQTPRYLIKTRGQQVTLSCSPISGHRSVSWYQQTPGQGLQFLFEYFSETQRNKGNFPGRFSGRQFSNSRSEMNVSTLELGDSALYLCASSSKLAGGSFQETQYFGPGTRLLVL.

The rearrangement links TRBV2 to TRBJ2-1; D is ambiguous. Trimming left V 3 bases short and J 4 bases short, with 10 bases between. Looked up from germline, CDR1 is SNHLY and CDR2 is FYNNEI. The CDR3 is made up of 14 amino acids. CDR3 residues: CASSDSTTYNEQFF. CDR3 nucleotides: TGTGCCAGCAGTGATAGCACTACTTACAATGAGCAGTTCTTC.

This sequence joins TRBV21-1 and TRBJ2-7; the table's D call, TRBD2, has no DNA check behind it. TRBV21-1 is reported as a pseudogene. CDR3 size: 13 residues. Here the CDR3 DNA reads TGTGCCAGCCTATCGCTGGGAGGCTACGAGCAGTACTTC. Translation: CASLSLGGYEQYF.

V is TRBV28 and J is TRBJ2-7; possible D gene TRBD1, 5 bases. Germline CDR1 reads MDHEN; CDR2 reads SYDVKM. The CDR3 runs to 12 residues. Trimming took off 3 bases at V and 6 bases at J, with 9 bases between the two ends. The CDR3 loop is CASSLTVSEQYF. The DNA for the CDR3 is TGTGCCAGCAGTTTGACAGTAAGCGAGCAGTACTTC.

The chain carries TRBV10-2 and TRBJ2-7, with D uncertain. The V and J ends lost 3 bases and 2 bases respectively, with 17 bases between them. In germline, CDR1 is WSHSY, CDR2 SAAADI. The CDR3 length is 16 residues. CDR3 sequence reads: CASSDSSTEAAYEQYF. The CDR3 coding sequence is TGCGCCAGCAGTGACTCATCTACAGAGGCAGCCTACGAGCAGTACTTC.

The chain joins TRBV28 to TRBJ2-3; tentatively, D is TRBD2 (5 bases). This CDR3 is 15 amino acids long. From germline, CDR1 is MDHEN and CDR2 SYDVKM. With 6 bases removed from V and 6 bases from J, the gap between germline ends came to 19 bases. The DNA for the CDR3 is TGTGCCAGCAGCCCTCGCGCGGGCCCATGGGATACGCAGTATTTT. Translation: CASSPRAGPWDTQYF.

The rearrangement links TRBV9 to TRBJ2-3; D gene unclear. Germline V CDR1 and CDR2: SGDLS, YYNGEE. Trimming left V 0 bases short and J 1 base short, with 6 bases between. The CDR3 has 14 amino acids. CDR3 sequence reads: CASSVVEGTDTQYF. The CDR3 region has the DNA TGTGCCAGCAGCGTAGTTGAGGGCACAGATACGCAGTATTTT.

Here the CDR3 reads CASSDGGADTQYF. In DNA form, the CDR3 reads TGTGCCAGCAGTGACGGGGGCGCAGATACGCAGTATTTT. The rearrangement joins TRBV2 to TRBJ2-3; D is perhaps TRBD1 or TRBD2 (6 bases each). The V end was cut by 3 bases, the J end by 4 bases, with 8 bases between. This CDR3 region has 13 residues. CDR1 and CDR2 from the germline V gene are SNHLY and FYNNEI.

This rearrangement joins TRBV7-8 to TRBJ1-3, with D uncertain. Germline V gene data show CDR1 as SGHVS and CDR2 as FQNEAQ. The CDR3 totals 16 residues. Deletions cut 4 bases from V and 1 base from J, with 14 bases between. CDR3 sequence reads: CASSYSPNPSGNTIYF. The CDR3 DNA sequence: TGTGCCAGCAGCTATTCACCCAATCCGTCTGGAAACACCATATATTTT.

The chain combines TRBV27 with TRBJ2-5, with D unclear. The V and J ends lost 3 bases and 1 base respectively, with 6 bases between them. Looked up from germline, CDR1 is MNHEY and CDR2 is SMNVEV (reference sequence). This CDR3 contains 13 residues. The CDR3 DNA is TGTGCCAGCAGTTTGGGTTTCCAAGAGACCCAGTACTTC. Amino acids: CASSLGFQETQYF.

The chain carries TRBV21-1 and TRBJ2-7; TRBD2, the D gene given by the table, was not confirmed from the DNA. TRBV21-1 is deemed a pseudogene. This CDR3 is 19 amino acids long. The CDR3 protein is CASRPQVAGDAYASYEQYF. CDR3 in DNA: TGTGCCAGCCGCCCTCAGGTAGCGGGAGACGCCTACGCGTCCTACGAGCAGTACTTC.

In this sample, this clone turned up once. V and J are TRBV2 and TRBJ2-7, with D possibly being TRBD1 (5 bases). Germline loops: CDR1 SNHLY, CDR2 FYNNEI. The CDR3 runs to 13 residues. The V gene lost 1 base and the J gene lost 6 bases, with 10 bases spanning the gap. DNA of the CDR3: TGTGCCAGCAGTGAAGTTCAGGGTGCCGAGCAGTACTTC. It yields the protein CASSEVQGAEQYF.